The rows below give T cell receptor beta chains drawn from one sample of a study of sequential checkpoint blockade in melanoma. TCRdb keeps only in-frame clones here, not all; method: immunoSEQ multiplex PCR. The sample lists about 20,000 clones; about four fifths were seen once. Sequences were derived from CD8+ T cells sorted from blood (inferred from file names), sampled from a patient given nivolumab and ipilimumab in sequence. These receptors originate from a human donor with melanoma. Both conserved end residues are part of each CDR3. Each record gives: D gene, V gene, J gene, clone size, CDR3 DNA, CDR3 protein. The D gene is left open where the match is weak. Some rows mark clone size as missing; the rest say once, few, many or name a class of expanded clone.

d_gene: -; v_gene: TRBV4-3; j_gene: TRBJ2-5; abundance: once; CDR3nt: TGCGCCAGCAGCCAGATAGGGGCGGAGACCCAGTACTTC; CDR3aa: CASSQIGAETQYF
d_gene: TRBD1; v_gene: TRBV6-5; j_gene: TRBJ1-6; abundance: -; CDR3nt: TGTGCCTCCCAGGGGGCGCGTTGGTCACCCCTCCACTTT; CDR3aa: CASQGARWSPLHF
d_gene: -; v_gene: TRBV28; j_gene: TRBJ1-1; abundance: -; CDR3nt: TGTGCCAGCAGTTTCGGGGGGAGCGAAGCTTTCTTT; CDR3aa: CASSFGGSEAFF
d_gene: -; v_gene: TRBV21-1; j_gene: TRBJ2-3; abundance: -; CDR3nt: TGTGCCAGCAGCATTGTGGCGGGGCAAAGCACAGATACGCAGTATTTT; CDR3aa: CASSIVAGQSTDTQYF
d_gene: -; v_gene: TRBV19; j_gene: TRBJ2-7; abundance: once; CDR3nt: TGTGCCAGTAGTATCGTGGCAGGGGTTCGGGAGCAGTACTTC; CDR3aa: CASSIVAGVREQYF
d_gene: -; v_gene: TRBV7-2; j_gene: TRBJ1-2; abundance: -; CDR3nt: TGTGCCAGCAGCCTTAGGGAGGACTATGGCTACACCTTC; CDR3aa: CASSLREDYGYTF
d_gene: TRBD1; v_gene: TRBV27; j_gene: TRBJ2-7; abundance: -; CDR3nt: TGTGCCAGCAGTTTCAGGGGGAGTTACGAGCAGTACTTC; CDR3aa: CASSFRGSYEQYF
d_gene: -; v_gene: TRBV7-6; j_gene: TRBJ1-2; abundance: -; CDR3nt: TGTGCCAGCAGCCAGGACAGAGACGATGGCTACACCTTC; CDR3aa: CASSQDRDDGYTF
d_gene: TRBD1; v_gene: TRBV28; j_gene: TRBJ2-7; abundance: -; CDR3nt: TGTGCCAGCAGTTTCCAACAGGGGGTCTACGGGCAGTACTTC; CDR3aa: CASSFQQGVYGQYF
d_gene: -; v_gene: TRBV5-1; j_gene: TRBJ2-3; abundance: -; CDR3nt: TGCGCCAGCAGCCCCCCAGGGCCCCGGTCAGATACGCAGTATTTT; CDR3aa: CASSPPGPRSDTQYF
d_gene: -; v_gene: TRBV7-9; j_gene: TRBJ1-4; abundance: -; CDR3nt: TGTGCCAGCAGCTATTACAGGGAAAAACTGTTTTTT; CDR3aa: CASSYYREKLFF
d_gene: -; v_gene: TRBV21-1; j_gene: TRBJ2-2; abundance: -; CDR3nt: TGTGCCAGCAGCGGTCAACCGGGACAGGGGTCCGGGGAGCTGTTTTTT; CDR3aa: CASSGQPGQGSGELFF
d_gene: TRBD1; v_gene: TRBV7-9; j_gene: TRBJ2-7; abundance: -; CDR3nt: TGTGCCAGCAGCTCGACAGGGACCTACGAGCAGTACTTC; CDR3aa: CASSSTGTYEQYF
d_gene: TRBD1; v_gene: TRBV5-6; j_gene: TRBJ1-3; abundance: -; CDR3nt: TGTGCCAGCAGCTATGGGACAGCTGGAAACACCATATATTTT; CDR3aa: CASSYGTAGNTIYF
d_gene: -; v_gene: TRBV5-1; j_gene: TRBJ1-1; abundance: -; CDR3nt: TGCGCCAGCAGCCCCAGGATAAACACTGAAGCTTTCTTT; CDR3aa: CASSPRINTEAFF
d_gene: -; v_gene: TRBV9; j_gene: TRBJ2-7; abundance: -; CDR3nt: TGTGCCAGCAGCGCCCCCAATTCCGCGGGATGGGGCGAGCAGTACTTC; CDR3aa: CASSAPNSAGWGEQYF
d_gene: TRBD2; v_gene: TRBV19; j_gene: TRBJ2-1; abundance: once; CDR3nt: TGTGCCAGTAGTATCGGGACTAGCTCTTACAATGAGCAGTTCTTC; CDR3aa: CASSIGTSSYNEQFF
d_gene: -; v_gene: TRBV19; j_gene: TRBJ2-7; abundance: -; CDR3nt: TGTGCCAGTAGTATCGGTGGCGGGTCCTACGAGCAGTACTTC; CDR3aa: CASSIGGGSYEQYF
d_gene: -; v_gene: TRBV6-1; j_gene: TRBJ2-7; abundance: -; CDR3nt: TGTGCCAGCAGGGGAAGACTGGAGAGCGGTTACGAGCAGTACTTC; CDR3aa: CASRGRLESGYEQYF
d_gene: TRBD2; v_gene: TRBV7-9; j_gene: TRBJ2-3; abundance: -; CDR3nt: TGTGCCAGCAGCTCTCCTGGGGAGGGAGGTCCAGATACGCAGTATTTT; CDR3aa: CASSSPGEGGPDTQYF
d_gene: TRBD1; v_gene: TRBV7-9; j_gene: TRBJ2-2; abundance: -; CDR3nt: TGTGCCAGCAGCTTAGGAGGGACAGGGCCCACCGGGGAGCTGTTTTTT; CDR3aa: CASSLGGTGPTGELFF
d_gene: -; v_gene: TRBV6-6; j_gene: TRBJ1-5; abundance: -; CDR3nt: TGTGCCAGCAGTTACACAGCTCCGGCGCCCCAGCATTTT; CDR3aa: CASSYTAPAPQHF
d_gene: -; v_gene: TRBV7-9; j_gene: TRBJ2-3; abundance: -; CDR3nt: TGTGCCAGCAGCCCCCGAGAGGGTTGGGGCACAGATACGCAGTATTTT; CDR3aa: CASSPREGWGTDTQYF
d_gene: -; v_gene: TRBV7-8; j_gene: TRBJ2-3; abundance: few; CDR3nt: TGTGCCAGCAGCTTAGGGGGGACTGATACGCAGTATTTT; CDR3aa: CASSLGGTDTQYF
d_gene: TRBD1; v_gene: TRBV30; j_gene: TRBJ2-1; abundance: -; CDR3nt: TGTGCCTGGAGTGTACTTGTTTCGGACAGGGAGGTTGAGGATGAGCAGTTCTTC; CDR3aa: CAWSVLVSDREVEDEQFF
d_gene: TRBD1; v_gene: TRBV5-4; j_gene: TRBJ2-7; abundance: -; CDR3nt: TGTGCCACCTCGGACAGGGGGGGCTACGAGCAGTACTTC; CDR3aa: CATSDRGGYEQYF
d_gene: -; v_gene: TRBV21-1; j_gene: TRBJ2-7; abundance: -; CDR3nt: TGTGCCAGCAGTCTAATTGTAGCTACACGTGTAGACGAGCAGTACTTC; CDR3aa: CASSLIVATRVDEQYF
d_gene: TRBD2; v_gene: TRBV6-6; j_gene: TRBJ2-1; abundance: -; CDR3nt: TGTGCCAGCAGGGCTAGCGGGGGAAGAACCTACAATGAGCAGTTCTTC; CDR3aa: CASRASGGRTYNEQFF
d_gene: -; v_gene: TRBV19; j_gene: TRBJ2-2; abundance: medium-sized; CDR3nt: TGTGCCATAGAGGGTATCACCGGGGAGCTGTTTTTT; CDR3aa: CAIEGITGELFF
d_gene: -; v_gene: TRBV4-3; j_gene: TRBJ2-7; abundance: -; CDR3nt: TGCGCCAGCAGCCAAGATTATAGGGGTTCGATAGCCGCCTACGAGCAGTACTTC; CDR3aa: CASSQDYRGSIAAYEQYF
d_gene: TRBD2; v_gene: TRBV4-1; j_gene: TRBJ2-3; abundance: -; CDR3nt: TGCGCCAGCAGCCAACCCAGCGGGGGGGCAGATACGCAGTATTTT; CDR3aa: CASSQPSGGADTQYF
d_gene: TRBD2; v_gene: TRBV13; j_gene: TRBJ2-1; abundance: -; CDR3nt: TGTGCCAGCAGCTCGGATCGGGGGGATCAGTTCTTC; CDR3aa: CASSSDRGDQFF
d_gene: TRBD1; v_gene: TRBV27; j_gene: TRBJ1-2; abundance: few; CDR3nt: TGTGCCAGCAGTCCACAGGGGGGGAACTATGGCTACACCTTC; CDR3aa: CASSPQGGNYGYTF
d_gene: TRBD1; v_gene: TRBV2; j_gene: TRBJ2-3; abundance: -; CDR3nt: TGTGCCAGCAGAAGACAGGGAAGCACAGATACGCAGTATTTT; CDR3aa: CASRRQGSTDTQYF
d_gene: -; v_gene: TRBV6-5; j_gene: TRBJ2-5; abundance: -; CDR3nt: TGTGCCAGCAGTTACTCACGACAGGCGTACCAAGAGACCCAGTACTTC; CDR3aa: CASSYSRQAYQETQYF
d_gene: -; v_gene: TRBV11-2; j_gene: TRBJ2-7; abundance: -; CDR3nt: TGTGCCAGCAGCCCTGGTAGCTCCTACGAGCAGTACTTC; CDR3aa: CASSPGSSYEQYF
d_gene: -; v_gene: TRBV6-1; j_gene: TRBJ2-1; abundance: -; CDR3nt: TGTGCCAGCAGTGAAGCGGTAGGAGGTTCCCACTCCTACAATGAGCAGTTCTTC; CDR3aa: CASSEAVGGSHSYNEQFF
d_gene: -; v_gene: TRBV9; j_gene: TRBJ2-7; abundance: -; CDR3nt: TGTGCCAGCAGCGTTGGAGCGGAGTCCTACGAGCAGTACTTC; CDR3aa: CASSVGAESYEQYF
d_gene: TRBD1; v_gene: TRBV4-3; j_gene: TRBJ1-5; abundance: -; CDR3nt: TGCGCCAGCAGCCAGGACAGGGGGGATCGCAATCAGCCCCAGCATTTT; CDR3aa: CASSQDRGDRNQPQHF
d_gene: TRBD1; v_gene: TRBV27; j_gene: TRBJ1-6; abundance: -; CDR3nt: TGTGCCAGCAGCCGGAACAGGGGGCGTTATAATTCACCCCTCCACTTT; CDR3aa: CASSRNRGRYNSPLHF
d_gene: TRBD2; v_gene: TRBV4-3; j_gene: TRBJ2-3; abundance: -; CDR3nt: TGCGCCAGCAGCCAAGGCTGGACTAGCGGCACAGATACGCAGTATTTT; CDR3aa: CASSQGWTSGTDTQYF